This is a list of T cell receptor beta chains from one sample in a study of blood T cell repertoires in COVID-19. Sequencing used immunoSEQ multiplex PCR; TCRdb keeps in-frame clones, though not all of them. The sample yields more than 60,000 clones, about nine tenths seen once. The specimen sequenced was peripheral blood. These receptors were collected from a woman aged 55-70 years with COVID-19, enrolled during active disease. The CDR3 runs from the conserved cysteine through the conserved F or W. The D gene is left open where the match is weak. Size values are once, few and many counts, or a class for expanded clones, and some rows have none.

medium-sized	TRBV6-2/TRBV6-3	TRBJ1-1	.	CASSTGHPNTEAFF	TGTGCCAGCAGCACCGGACACCCGAACACTGAAGCTTTCTTT
.	TRBV6-6	TRBJ1-5	.	CASSIPGATSNQPQHF	TGTGCCAGCAGTATTCCGGGAGCTACGAGCAATCAGCCCCAGCATTTT
.	TRBV5-1	TRBJ2-7	TRBD1	CASSSSGGFSYEQYF	TGCGCCAGCAGCTCCTCAGGGGGTTTTTCCTACGAGCAGTACTTC
few	TRBV19	TRBJ1-1	.	CASSKQGRGTEAFF	TGTGCCAGTAGTAAACAGGGTAGGGGCACTGAAGCTTTCTTT
.	TRBV9	TRBJ2-3	TRBD2	CASSVAGGATDTQYF	TGTGCCAGCAGCGTAGCGGGGGGGGCCACAGATACGCAGTATTTT
.	TRBV27	TRBJ2-1	TRBD2	CASAGLAGGPYNEQFF	TGTGCCAGCGCGGGACTAGCGGGAGGACCCTACAATGAGCAGTTCTTC
.	TRBV6-4	TRBJ1-1	.	CASRETAMNTEAFF	TGTGCCAGCAGAGAGACAGCTATGAACACTGAAGCTTTCTTT
.	TRBV7-8	TRBJ2-3	TRBD2	CASSLGLAGQADTQYF	TGTGCCAGCAGCTTAGGCCTAGCGGGGCAGGCAGATACGCAGTATTTT
.	TRBV19	TRBJ1-1	TRBD1	CASSGGAGGAWTEAFF	TGTGCCAGTAGTGGCGGGGCAGGGGGCGCGTGGACTGAAGCTTTCTTT
.	TRBV5-4	TRBJ1-2	.	CASSFGELYGYTF	TGTGCCAGCAGCTTTGGTGAGCTCTATGGCTACACCTTC
.	TRBV6-2/TRBV6-3	TRBJ1-1	.	CASSRPRSEAFF	TGTGCCAGCAGCCGTCCGAGGTCTGAAGCTTTCTTT
many	TRBV4-1	TRBJ1-2	TRBD1	CASSPDTGTGGVIGYTF	TGCGCCAGCAGCCCAGATACCGGGACAGGGGGCGTTATCGGCTACACCTTC
.	TRBV19	TRBJ2-1	TRBD2	CASSAIAGGPNNEQFF	TGTGCCAGTAGTGCCATAGCGGGGGGGCCTAACAATGAGCAGTTCTTC
.	TRBV7-2	TRBJ1-4	.	CASSLAPDSFEKLFF	TGTGCCAGCAGCTTAGCGCCGGACAGCTTTGAAAAACTGTTTTTT
.	TRBV30	TRBJ1-1	.	CAWSGTIATEAFF	TGTGCCTGGAGTGGGACTATAGCCACTGAAGCTTTCTTT
.	TRBV6-4	TRBJ2-1	TRBD1	CASSEAGTGVPYNEQFF	TGTGCCAGCAGTGAAGCCGGGACAGGGGTACCCTACAATGAGCAGTTCTTC
few	TRBV9	TRBJ2-3	TRBD2	CASGSSGIETDTQYF	TGTGCCAGCGGGAGTAGCGGGATAGAGACAGATACGCAGTATTTT
.	TRBV5-5	TRBJ1-5	TRBD1	CASSWGQGAQPQHF	TGTGCCAGCAGCTGGGGACAGGGTGCTCAGCCCCAGCATTTT
.	TRBV18	TRBJ1-2	TRBD1	CASSQSSRQGDDGYTF	TGTGCCAGCTCACAGTCCAGTCGACAGGGGGACGATGGCTACACCTTC
.	TRBV5-4	TRBJ2-2	.	CAATTGNTGELFF	TGTGCCGCAACGACGGGAAACACCGGGGAGCTGTTTTTT
.	TRBV28	TRBJ2-7	.	CASSLSWAQYF	TGTGCCAGCAGCCTGTCTTGGGCACAGTACTTC
.	TRBV28	TRBJ1-2	TRBD1	CASRQTGGNGYTF	TGTGCCAGCAGGCAGACAGGGGGGAATGGCTACACCTTC
.	TRBV27	TRBJ1-1	.	CASSPWGGNTEAFF	TGTGCCAGCAGTCCATGGGGGGGGAACACTGAAGCTTTCTTT
.	TRBV7-9	TRBJ1-1	.	CASSLTPNTEAFF	TGTGCCAGCAGCTTGACACCGAACACTGAAGCTTTCTTT
.	TRBV28	TRBJ1-5	.	CASRLLRGEVRSNQPQHF	TGTGCCAGCAGACTACTCCGGGGAGAGGTCCGTAGCAATCAGCCCCAGCATTTT
.	TRBV5-1	TRBJ2-3	.	CASSLAGTSTDTQYF	TGCGCCAGCAGCTTGGCAGGGACTAGCACAGATACGCAGTATTTT
.	TRBV6-5	TRBJ1-3	.	CASSSRRLGNTIYF	TGTGCCAGCAGTTCCCGGAGGCTGGGAAACACCATATATTTT
.	TRBV10-3	TRBJ2-6	.	CAISDQGSGANVLTF	TGTGCCATCAGTGACCAGGGTTCTGGGGCCAACGTCCTGACTTTC
.	TRBV4-1	TRBJ2-1	.	CASSQLAGVRREQFF	TGCGCCAGCAGCCAGTTGGCAGGGGTGAGGAGAGAGCAGTTCTTC
.	TRBV5-1	TRBJ2-3	TRBD1	CASSNTQGAPGTDTQYF	TGCGCCAGCAGCAACACACAGGGGGCGCCGGGCACAGATACGCAGTATTTT
once	TRBV6-1	TRBJ1-4	TRBD1	CASRLDRGYEKLFF	TGTGCCAGCAGGTTGGACAGGGGGTATGAAAAACTGTTTTTT
.	TRBV19	TRBJ1-5	TRBD1	CASSRDSPALNSNQPQHF	TGTGCCAGTAGCCGGGACAGCCCGGCCCTAAATAGCAATCAGCCCCAGCATTTT
.	TRBV10-1	TRBJ2-2	.	CASSRSLTGELFF	TGCGCCAGCAGCCGAAGCCTTACCGGGGAGCTGTTTTTT
.	TRBV3-1/TRBV3-2	TRBJ2-4	.	CASSQVSKSLAKNIQYF	TGTGCCAGCAGCCAAGTTTCTAAATCTCTAGCCAAAAACATTCAGTACTTC
.	TRBV11-3	TRBJ1-1	.	CASSPPDRYTEAFF	TGTGCCAGCAGCCCGCCCGACAGGTACACTGAAGCTTTCTTT
.	TRBV19	TRBJ2-1	TRBD2	CASGGERFPGLVLGEQFF	TGTGCCAGTGGGGGCGAACGATTCCCGGGACTAGTTTTAGGGGAGCAGTTCTTC
.	TRBV19	TRBJ2-3	.	CASSRGGGTDTQYF	TGTGCCAGTAGTAGGGGGGGCGGCACAGATACGCAGTATTTT
.	TRBV9	TRBJ2-2	TRBD2	CASSVGPSGVTGELFF	TGTGCCAGCAGCGTAGGCCCTAGCGGGGTCACCGGGGAGCTGTTTTTT
few	TRBV11-3	TRBJ2-7	.	CASSSPGKNLYEQYF	TGTGCCAGCAGCTCCCCCGGTAAAAACCTCTACGAGCAGTACTTC
.	TRBV6-1	TRBJ2-7	TRBD1	CASSDLTGVSEQYF	TGTGCCAGCAGTGACCTGACAGGGGTGAGCGAGCAGTACTTC
.	TRBV28	TRBJ2-7	TRBD1	CASSTPSGTGTYEQYF	TGTGCCAGCAGTACCCCCTCGGGGACAGGGACCTACGAGCAGTACTTC
.	TRBV30	TRBJ1-2	TRBD1	CAWSGPPGQNFNYGYTF	TGTGCCTGGAGTGGCCCCCCGGGACAGAATTTTAACTATGGCTACACCTTC
.	TRBV15	TRBJ2-4	.	CATSSPGGRIQYF	TGTGCCACCAGCAGTCCCGGTGGTCGCATTCAGTACTTC
.	TRBV19	TRBJ1-2	.	CASSIWGGGYTF	TGTGCCAGTAGTATCTGGGGGGGAGGCTACACCTTC
once	TRBV28	TRBJ1-4	TRBD1	CASSRAGGRLFF	TGTGCCAGCAGCAGGGCAGGGGGGAGGCTGTTTTTT
once	TRBV12-3/TRBV12-4	TRBJ1-1	.	CASSFVGGTEAFF	TGTGCCAGCAGTTTTGTGGGGGGCACTGAAGCTTTCTTT
.	TRBV28	TRBJ1-5	.	CASTVFGSDSNQPQHF	TGTGCCAGCACAGTTTTCGGGTCCGATAGCAATCAGCCCCAGCATTTT
.	TRBV6-5	TRBJ2-7	TRBD1	CASLRDSYYEQYF	TGTGCCAGCCTTAGGGACAGTTACTACGAGCAGTACTTC